The subject of this entry is one T cell receptor beta chain. This sample is part of a study of blood T cell repertoires in COVID-19. Study information: From the United States, Italy and Spain came samples of acute and convalescent COVID-19. T cells, B-cell-depleted T cells, or PBMCs supplied cDNA or gDNA.

Losses at the gene ends were 7 bases for V and 8 bases for J; bases not matched to a gene: 16. Germline CDR1 reads MNHEY; CDR2 reads SVGAGI. The CDR3 length is 15 residues. Authors' processing steps: The authors estimated nucleated cell counts from reference gene primer amplification. Only in-frame clones appear in the TCRdb table, and some are missing; sequencing was by immunoSEQ multiplex PCR. V and J calls and clone size follow that table, whereas D and trimming were derived from the DNA. The data contain approximately 59,000 clones, 89% of them seen just once; the ten biggest clones take up 20%. This rearrangement joins TRBV6-5 to TRBJ1-1, with TRBD1 matching over 7 bases. The receptor was derived from a human donor in a cohort sampled during active COVID-19. The sequenced material came from peripheral blood. The CDR3: CASNGGRQGDWEAFF. DNA for the CDR3: TGTGCCAGCAATGGGGGGCGACAGGGAGATTGGGAAGCTTTCTTT.